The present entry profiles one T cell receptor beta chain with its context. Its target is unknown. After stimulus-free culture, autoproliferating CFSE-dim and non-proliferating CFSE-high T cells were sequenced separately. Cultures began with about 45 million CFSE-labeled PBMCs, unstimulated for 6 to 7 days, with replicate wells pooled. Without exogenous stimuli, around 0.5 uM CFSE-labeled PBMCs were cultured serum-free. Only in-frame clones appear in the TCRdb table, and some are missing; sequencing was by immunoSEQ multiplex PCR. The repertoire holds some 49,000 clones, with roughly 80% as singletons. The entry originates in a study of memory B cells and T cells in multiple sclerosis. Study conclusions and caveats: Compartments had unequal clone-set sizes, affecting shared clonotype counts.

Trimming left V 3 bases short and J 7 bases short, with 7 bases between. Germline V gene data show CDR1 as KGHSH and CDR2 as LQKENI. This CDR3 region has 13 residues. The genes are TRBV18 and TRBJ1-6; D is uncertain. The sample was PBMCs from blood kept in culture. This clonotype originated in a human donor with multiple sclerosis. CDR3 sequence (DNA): TGTGCCAGCTCACCTTTAGAGAATTCACCCCTCCACTTT. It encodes CASSPLENSPLHF.